These 26 T cell receptor beta chains came from one sample sequenced in a study of T cell responses to AZD1222 COVID-19 vaccine. Assay used: immunoSEQ multiplex PCR; TCRdb lists only in-frame clones, some missing. The sample has roughly 80,000 clones; 75% to 95% are singletons. Sequences were derived from peripheral blood, sampled on day 0 of MenACWY control vaccination. Receptor source: an adult in good health.

The chain links TRBV15 to TRBJ2-3, with 9 bases matching TRBD1. V lost 1 base to trimming and J lost 8 bases; unmatched junction nucleotides: 10. Germline CDR1 is LNHNV and CDR2 is YYDKDF (reference sequence). This CDR3 spans 16 amino acids. The CDR3: CATSRGATGGEGTQYF. The DNA for the CDR3 is TGTGCCACCAGCAGAGGGGCTACAGGGGGCGAGGGTACGCAGTATTTT.

The chain combines TRBV5-1 with TRBJ2-1; 11 bases fit TRBD2. The CDR3 covers 18 residues. Trimming cost V 0 bases and J 9 bases; bases outside gene matches: 14. Germline assignment: CDR1 SGHRS and CDR2 YFSETQ. The CDR3 coding sequence is TGCGCCAGCAGCTTGGCCAGTCGGGTAGCGGGAGGGTATTCTGAGCAGTTCTTC. It encodes CASSLASRVAGGYSEQFF.

The chain uses TRBV9 and TRBJ2-7; no reliable D call. Germline CDR1 and CDR2: SGDLS and YYNGEE. The CDR3 runs to 14 residues. The V gene lost 5 bases and the J gene lost 0 bases, with 12 bases spanning the gap. CDR3 sequence: CASSQGQPSYEQYF. The DNA of the CDR3 is TGTGCCAGCAGTCAAGGGCAGCCCTCCTACGAGCAGTACTTC. The full variable domain, rest sourced from reference TRBV9 and TRBJ2-7, is DSGVTQTPKHLITATGQRVTLRCSPRSGDLSVYWYQQSLDQGLQFLIQYYNGEERAKGNILERFSAQQFPDLHSELNLSSLELGDSALYFCASSQGQPSYEQYFGPGTRLTVT.

The gene calls are TRBV16 and TRBJ1-6; TRBD1 agrees at 7 bases. The CDR3 loop spans 14 amino acids. Germline V gene sequence: CDR1 KGHSY, CDR2 FQNENV. Trimming cost V 4 bases and J 10 bases; bases outside gene matches: 7. For the CDR3, the DNA is TGTGCCAGCAGCCGCCACAGGGGTTACTCACCCCTCCACTTT. Amino acid sequence: CASSRHRGYSPLHF.

The chain combines TRBV13 with TRBJ2-3, with unresolved D. The germline V gene encodes CDR1 PRHDT and CDR2 FYEKMQ (reference sequence). Trimming shortened V by 4 bases and J by 2 bases, and 1 base separated the two germline ends. The length of the CDR3 is 11 residues. The CDR3 region has the DNA TGTGCCAGCAGCTCCACAGATACGCAGTATTTT. The encoded protein is CASSSTDTQYF.

The V and J genes are TRBV2 and TRBJ1-1; D unresolved. Trimming pared 0 bases from V and 4 bases from J, leaving 9 bases between. This CDR3 has 14 residues. Germline lookup yields CDR1 SNHLY and CDR2 FYNNEI. The CDR3 loop reads CASSEALGGTEAFF. The CDR3 DNA is TGTGCCAGCAGTGAAGCGCTAGGTGGCACTGAAGCTTTCTTT.

The rearrangement links TRBV5-8 to TRBJ2-1, with D possibly matching TRBD1 (5 bases). The V end was cut by 5 bases, the J end by 0 bases, with 9 bases between. CDR1 is SGHTS, CDR2 YDEGEE, per germline. The CDR3 extends over 14 amino acids. CDR3 nucleotide sequence: TGTGCCAGCAGTTGGGGCCGCTCCTACAATGAGCAGTTCTTC. This encodes CASSWGRSYNEQFF.

This rearrangement joins TRBV11-2 to TRBJ2-2; TRBD2 is a possible D gene (6 bases). This CDR3 region has 20 residues. V was shortened by 0 bases and J by 4 bases, with 24 bases between the two germline ends. Germline values: CDR1 SGHAT, CDR2 FQNNGV. CDR3 DNA sequence: TGTGCCAGCAGCTTAGAAATGGACTTACGAACGGGGGATGGCACCGGGGAGCTGTTTTTT. The encoded protein is CASSLEMDLRTGDGTGELFF.

The V call is TRBV6-5, the J call TRBJ1-2, with D unclear. The V and J ends lost 5 bases and 6 bases respectively, with 13 bases between them. CDR3 length: 13 residues. CDR1 is MNHEY and CDR2 is SVGAGI in the germline V gene. The DNA for the CDR3 is TGTGCCAGCAGTAACCCACAGCGGGATGGCTACACCTTC. Amino acid sequence: CASSNPQRDGYTF.

This clone has only a few counts. The chain carries TRBV10-2 and TRBJ1-2; D unclear. Per the germline V gene, CDR1 is WSHSY and CDR2 is SAAADI. V was clipped by 1 base and J by 8 bases, with 8 bases between them. The CDR3 extends over 12 amino acids. The CDR3: CASSEFLNGYTF. The CDR3 coding sequence is TGCGCCAGCAGTGAGTTCTTGAACGGCTACACCTTC.

V and J are TRBV5-1 and TRBJ2-5, with unresolved D. This CDR3 is built from 15 residues. Trimming stripped 0 bases from V and 1 base from J, with 10 bases between. Germline V lookup: CDR1 SGHRS, CDR2 YFSETQ. In DNA form, the CDR3 reads TGCGCCAGCAGCTTGGGGGCATCGGGCCAAGAGACCCAGTACTTC. Its translation is CASSLGASGQETQYF.

The J gene is TRBJ1-6, the V gene TRBV6-1; 7 bases are shared with TRBD1. Germline V gene lookup returns CDR1 MNHNS and CDR2 SASEGT. The CDR3 loop spans 15 amino acids. J lost 10 bases, V lost 3 bases, and 9 bases had no gene match. The CDR3 nucleotides read TGTGCCAGCAGTGACCGGCAGGGGGGAGGGTCACCCCTCCACTTT. Residues: CASSDRQGGGSPLHF.

This clone came up a few times. CDR3 sequence: CASTGQGAGEQYF. In DNA form, the CDR3 reads TGTGCCAGCACTGGACAGGGGGCTGGCGAGCAGTACTTC. The rearrangement links TRBV2 to TRBJ2-7; 11 bases are a match to TRBD1. Germline values: CDR1 SNHLY, CDR2 FYNNEI. With V trimmed by 7 bases and J by 6 bases, 5 bases remained unmatched. This CDR3 is built from 13 residues.

This clone is a singleton in its sample. The chain is built from TRBV19 and TRBJ1-1, with 10 bases identical to TRBD1. Germline CDR1 is LNHDA and CDR2 is SQIVND (reference sequence). V trimming: 8 bases; J trimming: 7 bases; junction bases outside the gene matches: 10. The CDR3 runs 14 residues. CDR3 coding DNA: TGTGCCAGTCGGGACAGGGGAGGAGGAGATGAAGCTTTCTTT. Amino acids: CASRDRGGGDEAFF. The entire variable domain, with the rest obtained from reference TRBV19 and TRBJ1-1, is as follows: DGGITQSPKYLFRKEGQNVTLSCEQNLNHDAMYWYRQDPGQGLRLIYYSQIVNDFQKGDIAEGYSVSREKKESFPLTVTSAQKNPTAFYLCASRDRGGGDEAFFGQGTRLTVV.

In this sample, this clone turned up once. V usage is TRBV6-5 and J usage is TRBJ1-2; D call uncertain. This CDR3 region has 16 residues. Per germline, CDR1 MNHEY and CDR2 SVGAGI. V gave up 0 bases and J gave up 4 bases, with 15 bases separating them. CDR3 protein: CASSYSSLYRSYGYTF. The CDR3 DNA sequence: TGTGCCAGCAGTTACTCGAGCCTCTACCGCAGCTATGGCTACACCTTC.

This chain uses TRBV9 with TRBJ2-4; the D is unclear. The V end was cut by 4 bases, the J end by 0 bases, with 14 bases between. The germline V gene encodes CDR1 SGDLS and CDR2 YYNGEE. The CDR3 is 16 residues long. The CDR3 coding sequence is TGTGCCAGCAGCCCAACCTCTATGTTAGCCAAAAACATTCAGTACTTC. This gives the protein CASSPTSMLAKNIQYF.

In its sample, this clone was seen a few times. This chain connects TRBV6-5 to TRBJ1-5; 8 bases fit TRBD1. Unmatched junction bases numbered 1, after V lost 6 bases and J lost 6 bases. This CDR3 has 12 amino acids. CDR1 is MNHEY and CDR2 is SVGAGI in the germline V gene. The CDR3 DNA follows: TGTGCCAGCAGGACAGGGGTTCAGCCCCAGCATTTT. As protein: CASRTGVQPQHF.

V is TRBV5-1 and J is TRBJ2-7; tentatively, D is TRBD2 (5 bases). Germline V gene lookup returns CDR1 SGHRS and CDR2 YFSETQ. Trimming removed 2 bases at V and 3 bases at J, with 9 bases between. The CDR3 runs 13 residues. The CDR3 DNA follows: TGCGCCAGCAGCTTAGAACGGGACTACGAGCAGTACTTC. Translation gives CASSLERDYEQYF. Based on the CDR3 plus reference TRBV5-1 and TRBJ2-7, the full variable domain is KAGVTQTPRYLIKTRGQQVTLSCSPISGHRSVSWYQQTPGQGLQFLFEYFSETQRNKGNFPGRFSGRQFSNSRSEMNVSTLELGDSALYLCASSLERDYEQYFGPGTRLTVT.

The count of this clone is one. V usage is TRBV6-1 and J usage is TRBJ1-1; D remains unclear. Germline loops: CDR1 MNHNS, CDR2 SASEGT. V shed 2 bases and J shed 6 bases, with 7 bases lying between them. CDR3 size: 12 residues. The CDR3 bases are TGTGCCAGCAGTGAAATCCTCCCTGAAGCTTTCTTT. Encoded protein: CASSEILPEAFF.

The gene calls are TRBV19 and TRBJ1-1, with no clear D. The CDR3 loop spans 17 amino acids. Deletions cut 3 bases from V and 2 bases from J, with 19 bases between. Germline assignment: CDR1 LNHDA and CDR2 SQIVND (reference sequence). In nucleotides, the CDR3 is TGTGCCAGTAGTATGTGGAGGGTAGGGATTGGAAACACTGAAGCTTTCTTT. It codes for CASSMWRVGIGNTEAFF.

V and J are TRBV6-5 and TRBJ2-7, with a weak D call TRBD1 (6 bases). Germline CDR1 and CDR2: MNHEY and SVGAGI. This CDR3 is built from 13 residues. Deletions cut 10 bases from V and 1 base from J, with 14 bases between. CDR3 bases: TGTGCCACCCGGGGCAGGGGTTCCTACGAGCAGTACTTC. Encoded protein: CATRGRGSYEQYF.

The chain's CDR3 is CASSSGTSGYNEQFF. Here the CDR3 DNA reads TGTGCCAGCAGCTCAGGGACTAGCGGTTACAATGAGCAGTTCTTC. The chain joins TRBV5-8 to TRBJ2-1, with TRBD2 matching over 11 bases. Trimming removed 3 bases from V and 4 bases from J; junction bases left unmatched: 3. From germline, CDR1 is SGHTS and CDR2 YDEGEE. The CDR3 contains 15 residues.

This chain links TRBV6-5 with TRBJ1-5; D is ambiguous. CDR1 and CDR2 (germline): MNHEY, SVGAGI. This CDR3 has 15 residues. V was clipped by 6 bases and J by 3 bases, with 15 bases between them. DNA of the CDR3: TGTGCCAGCAGCCCCCTAGGACGGACCAATCAGCCCCAGCATTTT. As protein: CASSPLGRTNQPQHF.

The rearrangement joins TRBV6-5 to TRBJ1-2; D possibly corresponds to TRBD1 (5 bases). Germline CDR1 MNHEY, CDR2 SVGAGI. The CDR3 has 14 residues. Trimming left V 6 bases short and J 4 bases short, with 15 bases between. DNA for the CDR3: TGTGCCAGCAGCGCGGCCGCAGGGTCCTATGGCTACACCTTC. Translating it yields CASSAAAGSYGYTF.

This chain connects TRBV5-1 to TRBJ1-2; D is uncertain. The CDR3 spans 14 residues. The germline gives CDR1 SGHRS, CDR2 YFSETQ. Trimming took 0 bases from V and 4 from J, leaving 10 bases between them. The DNA of the CDR3 is TGCGCCAGCAGCTTGGGTTCACAGTCCTATGGCTACACCTTC. It encodes CASSLGSQSYGYTF.

This rearrangement joins TRBV9 to TRBJ1-4; 10 bases are shared with TRBD1. This CDR3 comprises 16 residues. The germline V gene encodes CDR1 SGDLS and CDR2 YYNGEE. Germline trimming cut 3 bases from V and 4 bases from J; bases unmatched to any gene: 6. The CDR3 coding sequence is TGTGCCAGCAGCGCCGACAGGGGGCTATTTAATGAAAAACTGTTTTTT. Residues: CASSADRGLFNEKLFF.